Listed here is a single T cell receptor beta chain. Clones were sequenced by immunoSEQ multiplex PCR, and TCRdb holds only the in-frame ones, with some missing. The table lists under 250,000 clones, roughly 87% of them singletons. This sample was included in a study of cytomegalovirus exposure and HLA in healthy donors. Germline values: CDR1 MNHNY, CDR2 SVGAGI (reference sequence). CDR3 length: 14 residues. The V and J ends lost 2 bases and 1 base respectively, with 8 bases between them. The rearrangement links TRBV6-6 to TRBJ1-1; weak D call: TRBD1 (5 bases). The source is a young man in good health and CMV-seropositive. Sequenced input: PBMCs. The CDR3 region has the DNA TGTGCCAGCAGTTACAGCCAGGGGAACACTGAAGCTTTCTTT. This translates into CASSYSQGNTEAFF.